Listed here is a single T cell receptor (beta chain). The data stem from a study of blood T cell repertoires in COVID-19. About the study: There were acute and convalescent COVID-19 samples, and they came from the United States, Italy and Spain. T cells, B-cell-depleted T cells, or PBMCs provided the cDNA or gDNA that served as material.

TCRdb keeps only in-frame clones here, not all; method: immunoSEQ multiplex PCR. The data show tens of thousands of clones, roughly 80% seen once. The CDR3 is made up of 14 amino acids. The germline V and J ends were trimmed by 3 bases and 0 bases, with 8 bases remaining between them. Germline lookup yields CDR1 KGHSH and CDR2 LQKENI. This TCR came from an elderly man with active or convalescent COVID-19. This chain links TRBV18 with TRBJ2-5, with D maybe TRBD1 (5 bases). Material: peripheral blood. The CDR3 DNA follows: TGTGCCAGCTCACCGAACAGGAACCAAGAGACCCAGTACTTC. Translated: CASSPNRNQETQYF.